One and the same sample provided the 18 T cell receptor beta chains below, sequenced in a study of T cells in tuberculosis. Sorting used thawed, overnight-rested PBMC stained with anti-CD3, a viability dye and GMM-loaded CD1B tetramer. The lipid loaded on the CD1B tetramers was C32 glucose monomycolate from Rhodococcus equi. Sequencing used immunoSEQ multiplex PCR; TCRdb keeps in-frame clones, though not all of them. The sample lists roughly 61,000 clones, approximately 88% occurring once. Material for sequencing was CD1b-GMM tetramer-negative cells sorted from PBMCs. All receptors come from an adult woman with latent tuberculosis.

This chain uses TRBV7-2 with TRBJ1-3, with 8 bases aligning to TRBD1. Trimming took 5 bases from V and 3 from J; bases not matched to a gene: 18. This CDR3 is 19 amino acids long. Germline loops: CDR1 SGHTA, CDR2 FQGNSA. The CDR3 loop reads CASSPTAFRGPTSGNTIYF. The CDR3, as DNA: TGTGCCAGCAGCCCAACGGCATTCAGGGGGCCTACAAGTGGAAACACCATATATTTT.

This clone was seen only once. This chain uses TRBV4-3 with TRBJ1-2; 7 bases map to TRBD1. Germline loops: CDR1 LGHNA, CDR2 YSLEER. There are 15 residues in the CDR3. V lost 3 bases and J lost 5; bases outside the gene matches: 9. In DNA form, the CDR3 reads TGCGCCAGCAGCCAGGTGTCCGGGACAGAATATGGCTACACCTTC. It translates to CASSQVSGTEYGYTF.

V and J are TRBV5-6 and TRBJ1-1, with 12 bases that match TRBD1. Germline loops: CDR1 SGHDT, CDR2 YYEEEE. J gave up 4 bases and V 4 bases, and 14 bases lay outside the gene matches. The CDR3 totals 18 residues. The CDR3 region has the DNA TGTGCCAGCAGCCCCCTCCGGGACAGGGGGCTACGAGGCACTGAAGCTTTCTTT. Translation gives CASSPLRDRGLRGTEAFF.

The J gene is TRBJ1-5, the V gene TRBV7-6; 9 positions agree with TRBD1. This CDR3 is 20 amino acids long. The germline CDR1 and CDR2 sequences are SGHVS and FNYEAQ. Trimming took 6 bases from V and 6 from J; bases not matched to a gene: 24. DNA of the CDR3: TGTGCCAGCAGTCCGTACATGGGACAGGGTAGTCCGTTGGGCCGTCAGCCCCAGCATTTT. Its protein product is CASSPYMGQGSPLGRQPQHF.

The chain carries TRBV27 and TRBJ1-1; possibly TRBD1 for D (5 bases). Between the trimmed V and J ends, which lost 6 bases and 4 bases, there was a span of 15 bases. The CDR3 spans 14 residues. Germline loops: CDR1 MNHEY, CDR2 SMNVEV (reference sequence). Here the CDR3 reads CASRGGERGTEAFF. CDR3 sequence (DNA): TGTGCCAGCAGGGGGGGGGAGAGGGGCACTGAAGCTTTCTTT.

The CDR3 DNA is TGTGCCAGCAACCGGGGACAAAGAAATCAGCCCCAGCATTTT. It is translated as CASNRGQRNQPQHF. The chain combines TRBV28 with TRBJ1-5; TRBD1 is a possible D gene (6 bases). Germline loops: CDR1 MDHEN, CDR2 SYDVKM. Trimming removed 7 bases at V and 4 bases at J, with 14 bases between. The CDR3 is made up of 14 amino acids.

CDR3 residues: CASSIGWTVSNQPQHF. The CDR3 region has the DNA TGTGCCAGTAGTATAGGGTGGACAGTTAGCAATCAGCCCCAGCATTTT. The chain employs TRBV19 and TRBJ1-5; TRBD1 might be the D (6 bases). This CDR3 region has 16 residues. The germline V gene encodes CDR1 LNHDA and CDR2 SQIVND (reference sequence). The ends were cut back, 1 base at V and 0 bases at J, with 10 bases in the middle.

This clone was seen a single time. The V gene is TRBV30, the J gene TRBJ1-5; no clear D gene. V dropped 3 bases and J dropped 6 bases, with 12 bases sitting between them. Germline V lookup: CDR1 GTSNPN, CDR2 SVGIG (reference sequence). The length of the CDR3 is 13 residues. This chain's CDR3 is CAWSPTRGQPQHF. The CDR3 region has the DNA TGTGCCTGGAGCCCCACCCGGGGTCAGCCCCAGCATTTT.

This clone was seen only a few times. The rearrangement uses TRBV6-1 and TRBJ2-7; the D gene is possibly TRBD1 (6 bases). The V and J ends lost 6 bases and 4 bases respectively, with 10 bases between them. From germline, CDR1 is MNHNS and CDR2 SASEGT. The CDR3 has 12 residues. In DNA, the CDR3 is TGTGCCAGCAGAATCAGGGGTTACGAGCAGTACTTC. Protein: CASRIRGYEQYF.

This chain joins TRBV7-9 and TRBJ2-5; possible D gene TRBD2, 5 bases. The ends were cut back, 6 bases at V and 11 bases at J, with 16 bases in the middle. This CDR3 region has 12 residues. Germline CDR1 is SEHNR and CDR2 is FQNEAQ (reference sequence). CDR3: CASSIYTAEQYF. The CDR3 region has the DNA TGTGCCAGCAGTATTTATACAGCGGAGCAGTACTTC. Filled out from reference TRBV7-9 and TRBJ2-5, the complete variable domain reads DTGVSQNPRHKITKRGQNVTFRCDPISEHNRLYWYRQTLGQGPEFLTYFQNEAQLEKSRLLSDRFSAERPKGSFSTLEIQRTEQGDSAMYLCASSIYTAEQYFGPGTRLLVL.

The chain joins TRBV7-9 to TRBJ2-7, with 7 nucleotides matching TRBD1. Trimming removed 0 bases from V and 1 base from J; junction bases left unmatched: 0. This CDR3 has 14 residues. Germline CDR1 and CDR2: SEHNR and FQNEAQ (reference sequence). The CDR3 region is CASSLAGQSYEQYF. CDR3 nucleotide sequence: TGTGCCAGCAGCTTAGCGGGACAGTCCTACGAGCAGTACTTC.

The chain employs TRBV30 and TRBJ1-4; D unclear. Per germline, CDR1 GTSNPN and CDR2 SVGIG (reference sequence). The ends were cut back, 0 bases at V and 4 bases at J, with 6 bases in the middle. This CDR3 comprises 13 residues. The CDR3 reads CAWSVRVNEKLFF. CDR3 coding DNA: TGTGCCTGGAGTGTGAGGGTTAATGAAAAACTGTTTTTT.

Concerning this clone: A junction boundary mismatches the germline segment, possibly from a read error. This chain links TRBV4-1 with TRBJ1-5; no clear D gene. This CDR3 region has 16 residues. The germline CDR1 and CDR2 sequences are MGHRA and YSYEKL. CDR3: CASTQGGSPTAQPQHF. The CDR3 DNA follows: TGCGCCAGCACCCAAGGCGGGTCCCCGACGGCTCAGCCCCAGCATTTT.

The table lists this clone with a count of one. An end of the junction differs from the germline gene, which may be a read error. The chain has TRBV2 and TRBJ2-6, with 11 bases identical to TRBD1. The CDR3 sequence is 18 residues long. Germline V lookup: CDR1 SNHLY, CDR2 FYNNEI. DNA for the CDR3: TGTGCCAGCGGTGACTTGGGACAGGGGGAAGCTGGGGCCAACGTCCTGACTTTC. Encoded protein: CASGDLGQGEAGANVLTF.

The V and J genes are TRBV9 and TRBJ1-2; D not resolved. Per the germline V gene, CDR1 is SGDLS and CDR2 is YYNGEE. There are 14 residues in the CDR3. V was cut by 0 bases and J by 6 bases, with 12 bases left in between. Here the CDR3 reads CASSVGVPGHGYTF. The CDR3 DNA sequence: TGTGCCAGCAGCGTAGGTGTCCCAGGCCATGGCTACACCTTC.

This clone occurred once. J is TRBJ1-1 and V is TRBV15, with TRBD1 matching 7 bases. V shed 4 bases, J shed 7 bases, and the junction held 3 bases outside the gene matches. Germline CDR1 is LNHNV and CDR2 is YYDKDF (reference sequence). The CDR3 has 12 residues. In DNA, the CDR3 is TGTGCCACCAGCATATACAGGGGTGAAGCTTTCTTT. Protein sequence: CATSIYRGEAFF.

The V gene is TRBV28, the J gene TRBJ2-7, with D perhaps TRBD2 (5 bases). Germline values: CDR1 MDHEN, CDR2 SYDVKM. The CDR3 contains 13 residues. The V end lost 5 bases, the J end lost 3 bases, and 11 bases lay between the germline ends. The CDR3 nucleotides read TGTGCCAGCAGTCCCGACTACTACTACGAGCAGTACTTC. This codes for CASSPDYYYEQYF.

This clone was counted a few times. This chain joins TRBV7-9 and TRBJ2-7, with D possibly TRBD2 on 5 matching bases. Germline CDR1 reads SEHNR; CDR2 reads FQNEAQ (reference sequence). V was shortened by 4 bases and J by 2 bases, with 12 bases between the two germline ends. This CDR3 has 14 amino acids. The CDR3 loop reads CASSSPDGTYEQYF. CDR3 nucleotide sequence: TGTGCCAGCAGCTCACCCGACGGGACCTACGAGCAGTACTTC.